This T cell receptor beta chain was captured by sequencing in a study of cytomegalovirus exposure and HLA in healthy donors. Study results and caveats: In a later analysis, HLA-C alleles had the fewest associated TCRs, DRB1 alleles the most. A later analysis reportedly found that, within productive TCRs, an Asian-associated ancestry cluster had fewer N-insertions than the mean observed across the approximately 670 donors. Most observed TCR sequences were rare, whereas some public TCRs were detected in many donors.

Comment on this clone: Its antigen is unknown.

Primers: 60 Vbeta forward and 13 Jbeta reverse. Assay used: immunoSEQ multiplex PCR; TCRdb lists only in-frame clones, some missing. The table shows about 250,000 clones, with about 66% occurring only once. Germline CDR1 is DFQATT and CDR2 is SNEGSKA (reference sequence). The CDR3 spans 10 residues. The sequence came from a female donor in good health and CMV-seronegative. V is TRBV20-1 and J is TRBJ1-1; no clear D gene. The specimen was PBMCs. The chain's CDR3 is CSPASGAAFF. The DNA of the CDR3 is TGCAGCCCAGCGAGCGGTGCGGCTTTCTTT.